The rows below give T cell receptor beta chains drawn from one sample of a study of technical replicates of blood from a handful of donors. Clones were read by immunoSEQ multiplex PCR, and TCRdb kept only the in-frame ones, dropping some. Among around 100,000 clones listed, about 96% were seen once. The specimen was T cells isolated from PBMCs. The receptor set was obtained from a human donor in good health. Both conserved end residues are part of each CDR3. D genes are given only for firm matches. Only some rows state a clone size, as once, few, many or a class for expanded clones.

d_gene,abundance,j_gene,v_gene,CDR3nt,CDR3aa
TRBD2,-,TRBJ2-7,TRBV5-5,TGTGCCAGCAGCTTGGTCCCGCGGGAGTCCTACGAGCAGTACTTC,CASSLVPRESYEQYF
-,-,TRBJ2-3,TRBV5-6,TGTGCCAGCAGCCAACCCGGGGGTAGCACAGATACGCAGTATTTT,CASSQPGGSTDTQYF
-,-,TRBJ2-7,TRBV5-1,TGCGCCAGCAGCACGGACGCGGGTATCTCCTACGAGCAGTACTTC,CASSTDAGISYEQYF
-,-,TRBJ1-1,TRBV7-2,TGTGCCAGCAGCCAACAGGGAAAGGGGAACACTGAAGCTTTCTTT,CASSQQGKGNTEAFF
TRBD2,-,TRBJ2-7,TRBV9,TGTGCCAGCGCCCTGGAGGCGGGAGCTTACTACGAGCAGTACTTC,CASALEAGAYYEQYF
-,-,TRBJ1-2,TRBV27,TGTGCCAGCAGTTTATCCCAGGGCTATGGCTACACCTTC,CASSLSQGYGYTF
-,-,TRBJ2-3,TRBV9,TGTGCCAGCAGCGCCCCACTCCTAGCTGAAGCCACAGATACGCAGTATTTT,CASSAPLLAEATDTQYF
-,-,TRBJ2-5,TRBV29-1,TGCAGCGTTTCATTGCAGGGGCCGAAAGAGACCCAGTACTTC,CSVSLQGPKETQYF
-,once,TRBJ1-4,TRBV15,TGTGCCACCAGCAGAGATGGGCTTATAGGAAAACTGTTTTTT,CATSRDGLIGKLFF
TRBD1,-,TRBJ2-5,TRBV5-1,TGCGCCAGCAGCCCGAGCCCCGGGACAGGCGAAGAGACCCAGTACTTC,CASSPSPGTGEETQYF
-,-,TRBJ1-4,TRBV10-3,TGTGCCATCAGTGTTGGCAGATCAGCAACTAATGAAAAACTGTTTTTT,CAISVGRSATNEKLFF
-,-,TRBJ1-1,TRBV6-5,TGTGCCAGCAGTTATCAGGGGCGCGGCACTGAAGCTTTCTTT,CASSYQGRGTEAFF
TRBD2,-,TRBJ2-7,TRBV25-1,TGTGCCAGCAGTGAATGGGAGGGGTCCTACGAGCAGTACTTC,CASSEWEGSYEQYF
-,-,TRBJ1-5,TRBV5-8,TGTGCCAGCAGCTTAGAACAGGGATATCAGCCCCAGCATTTT,CASSLEQGYQPQHF
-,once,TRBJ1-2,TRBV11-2,TGTGCCAGCAGCTTAGCGACAGGCCCTAACTATGGCTACACCTTC,CASSLATGPNYGYTF
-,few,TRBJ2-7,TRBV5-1,TGCGCCAGCAGCCCCCGGGACTACGAGCAGTACTTC,CASSPRDYEQYF
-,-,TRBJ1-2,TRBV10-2,TGCGCCAGCAGTGATATCGGGGGAGGCTACACCTTC,CASSDIGGGYTF
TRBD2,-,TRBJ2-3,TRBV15,TGTGCCACCTGGCAGACTAGCGGGAGCTCAGATACGCAGTATTTT,CATWQTSGSSDTQYF
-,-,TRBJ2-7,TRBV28,TGTGCCAGCAGTTTAACTGGGGCGGCGTACTTC,CASSLTGAAYF
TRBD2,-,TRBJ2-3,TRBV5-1,TGCGCCAGCCGGCTAGCGGGTGAAACAGATACGCAGTATTTT,CASRLAGETDTQYF
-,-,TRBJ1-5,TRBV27,TGTGCCAGCAGTTTCTTCCGTCAGCCCCAGCATTTT,CASSFFRQPQHF
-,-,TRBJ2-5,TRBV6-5,TGTGCCAGCAGTTACTCGTCCGGGGAGACCCAGTACTTC,CASSYSSGETQYF
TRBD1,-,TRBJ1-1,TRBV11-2,TGTGCCAGCAGCTTAGGGGACAGGGGATCTGAAGCTTTCTTT,CASSLGDRGSEAFF
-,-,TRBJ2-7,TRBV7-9,TGTGCCAGCAGCCTTAGTCACGAGCAGTACTTC,CASSLSHEQYF
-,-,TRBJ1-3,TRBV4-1,TGCGCCAGCACCCAATGGGTCGGGACTGGAAACACCATATATTTT,CASTQWVGTGNTIYF
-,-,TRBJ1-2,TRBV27,TGTGCCAGCAGTCCACTCCCCCCAGGTGGCTACACCTTC,CASSPLPPGGYTF
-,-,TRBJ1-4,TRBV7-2,TGTGCCAGCAGCTTAGCAGTGACAGGAACGACTAATGAAAAACTGTTTTTT,CASSLAVTGTTNEKLFF
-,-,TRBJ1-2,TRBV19,TGTGCCAGTAGTAATCGACAGGATTGGGGCTACACCTTC,CASSNRQDWGYTF
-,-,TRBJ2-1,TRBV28,TGTGCCAGCAGTGGGGGACTTCTGATAGACAATGAGCAGTTCTTC,CASSGGLLIDNEQFF
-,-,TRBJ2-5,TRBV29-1,TGCAGCGTTGGTAGGGGTGGCGAGACCCAGTACTTC,CSVGRGGETQYF
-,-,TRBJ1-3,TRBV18,TGTGCCAGCTCACCACCTGGCGGGATCTTAGTCTCTGGAAACACCATATATTTT,CASSPPGGILVSGNTIYF